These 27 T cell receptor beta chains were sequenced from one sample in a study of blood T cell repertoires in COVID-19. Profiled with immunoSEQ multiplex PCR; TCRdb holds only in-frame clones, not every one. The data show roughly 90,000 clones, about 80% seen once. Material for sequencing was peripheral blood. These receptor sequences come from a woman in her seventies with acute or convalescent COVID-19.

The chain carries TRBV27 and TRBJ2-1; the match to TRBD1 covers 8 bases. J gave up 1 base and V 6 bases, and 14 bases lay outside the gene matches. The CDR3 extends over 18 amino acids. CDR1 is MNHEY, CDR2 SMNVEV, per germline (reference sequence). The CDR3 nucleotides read TGTGCCAGCAGCCCTGAGACTGGACAGGGATCGTCCTACAATGAGCAGTTCTTC. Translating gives CASSPETGQGSSYNEQFF.

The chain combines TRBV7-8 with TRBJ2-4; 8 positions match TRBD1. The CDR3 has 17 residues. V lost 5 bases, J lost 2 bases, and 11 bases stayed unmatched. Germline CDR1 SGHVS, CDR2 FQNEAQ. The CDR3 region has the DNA TGTGCCAGCAGCCCTCTTCGCCAGGGGGCTTCCAAAAACATTCAGTACTTC. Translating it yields CASSPLRQGASKNIQYF.

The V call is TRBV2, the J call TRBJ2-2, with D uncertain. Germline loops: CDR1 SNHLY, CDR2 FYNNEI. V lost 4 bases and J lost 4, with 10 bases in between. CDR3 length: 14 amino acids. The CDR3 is CASSGLPSTGELFF. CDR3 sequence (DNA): TGTGCCAGCAGTGGACTGCCGTCCACCGGGGAGCTGTTTTTT. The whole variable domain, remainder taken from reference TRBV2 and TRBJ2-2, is EPEVTQTPSHQVTQMGQEVILRCVPISNHLYFYWYRQILGQKVEFLVSFYNNEISEKSEIFDDQFSVERPDGSNFTLKIRSTKLEDSAMYFCASSGLPSTGELFFGEGSRLTVL.

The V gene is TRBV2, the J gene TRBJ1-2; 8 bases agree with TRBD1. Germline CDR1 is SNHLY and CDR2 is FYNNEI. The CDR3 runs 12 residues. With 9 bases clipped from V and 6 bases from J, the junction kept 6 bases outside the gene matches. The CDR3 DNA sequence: TGTGCCAGGATGACAGGGGAGGATGGCTACACCTTC. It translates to CARMTGEDGYTF. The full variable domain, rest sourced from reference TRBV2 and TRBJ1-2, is EPEVTQTPSHQVTQMGQEVILRCVPISNHLYFYWYRQILGQKVEFLVSFYNNEISEKSEIFDDQFSVERPDGSNFTLKIRSTKLEDSAMYFCARMTGEDGYTFGSGTRLTVV.

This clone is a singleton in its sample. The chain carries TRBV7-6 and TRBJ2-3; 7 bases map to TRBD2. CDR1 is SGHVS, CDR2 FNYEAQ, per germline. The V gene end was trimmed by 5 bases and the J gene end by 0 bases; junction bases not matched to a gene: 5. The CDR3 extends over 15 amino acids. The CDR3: CASSSGASSTDTQYF. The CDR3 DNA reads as TGTGCCAGCAGCAGCGGGGCCTCTAGCACAGATACGCAGTATTTT.

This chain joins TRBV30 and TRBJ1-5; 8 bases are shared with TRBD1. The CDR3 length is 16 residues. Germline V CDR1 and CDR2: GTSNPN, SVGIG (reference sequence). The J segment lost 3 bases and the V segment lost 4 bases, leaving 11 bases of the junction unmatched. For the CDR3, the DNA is TGTGCCTGGACCGCAGGCCAGGGGGCCCACAATCAGCCCCAGCATTTT. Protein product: CAWTAGQGAHNQPQHF.

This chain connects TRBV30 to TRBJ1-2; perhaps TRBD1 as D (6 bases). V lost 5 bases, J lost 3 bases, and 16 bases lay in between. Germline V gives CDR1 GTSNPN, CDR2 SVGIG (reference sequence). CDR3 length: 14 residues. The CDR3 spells CAWVYSRGDYGYTF. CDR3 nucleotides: TGTGCCTGGGTTTATTCCAGGGGAGACTATGGCTACACCTTC.

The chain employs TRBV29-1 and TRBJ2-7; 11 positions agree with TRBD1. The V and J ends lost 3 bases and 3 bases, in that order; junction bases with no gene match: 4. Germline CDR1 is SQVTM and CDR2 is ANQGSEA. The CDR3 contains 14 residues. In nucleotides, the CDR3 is TGCAGCGTTGAGGGGACAGGGGGTGACTACGAGCAGTACTTC. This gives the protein CSVEGTGGDYEQYF.

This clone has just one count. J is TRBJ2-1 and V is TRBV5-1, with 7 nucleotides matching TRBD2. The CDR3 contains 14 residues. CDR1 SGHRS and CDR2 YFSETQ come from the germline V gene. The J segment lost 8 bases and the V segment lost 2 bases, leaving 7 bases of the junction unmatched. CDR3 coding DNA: TGCGCCAGCAGCTTTCCTAGCGGAGGAGATGAGCAGTTCTTC. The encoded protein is CASSFPSGGDEQFF.

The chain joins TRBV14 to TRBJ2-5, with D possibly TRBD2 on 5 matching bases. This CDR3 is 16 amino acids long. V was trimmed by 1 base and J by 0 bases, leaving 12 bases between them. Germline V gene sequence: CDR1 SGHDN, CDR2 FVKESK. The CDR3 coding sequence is TGTGCCAGCAGCCAAGGAAGGGAGTGGTACCAAGAGACCCAGTACTTC. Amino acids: CASSQGREWYQETQYF.

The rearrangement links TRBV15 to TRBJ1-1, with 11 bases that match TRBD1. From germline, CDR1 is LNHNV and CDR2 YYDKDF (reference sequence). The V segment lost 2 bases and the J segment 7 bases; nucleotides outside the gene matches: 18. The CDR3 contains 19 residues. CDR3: CATSRPPSRTGGETVEAFF. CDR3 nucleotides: TGTGCCACCAGCAGACCCCCGTCCCGGACAGGGGGCGAAACTGTTGAAGCTTTCTTT. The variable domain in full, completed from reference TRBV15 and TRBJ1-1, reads DAMVIQNPRYQVTQFGKPVTLSCSQTLNHNVMYWYQQKSSQAPKLLFHYYDKDFNNEADTPDNFQSRRPNTSFCFLDIRSPGLGDTAMYLCATSRPPSRTGGETVEAFFGQGTRLTVV.

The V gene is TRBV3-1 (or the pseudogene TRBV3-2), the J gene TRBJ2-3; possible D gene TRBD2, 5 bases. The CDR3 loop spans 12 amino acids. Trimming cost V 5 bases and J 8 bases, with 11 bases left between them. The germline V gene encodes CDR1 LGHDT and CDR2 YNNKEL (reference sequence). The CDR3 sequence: CASSTREGTQYF. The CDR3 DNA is TGTGCCAGCAGCACCCGGGAAGGTACGCAGTATTTT.

The CDR3, as DNA: TGTGCCAGCAGTTACCAGGGGAATTCACCCCTCCACTTT. Protein product: CASSYQGNSPLHF. This chain uses TRBV6-5 with TRBJ1-6; D may be TRBD1 (6 bases). The V end lost 2 bases, the J end lost 7 bases, and 6 bases lay between the germline ends. The CDR3 is 13 residues long. Germline V gene data show CDR1 as MNHEY and CDR2 as SVGAGI.

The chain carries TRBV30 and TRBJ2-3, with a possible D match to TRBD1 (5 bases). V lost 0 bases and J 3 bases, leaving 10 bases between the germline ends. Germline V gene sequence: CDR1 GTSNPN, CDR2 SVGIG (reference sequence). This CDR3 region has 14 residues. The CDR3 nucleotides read TGTGCCTGGAGTGTTAAGGGGCTGACAGATACGCAGTATTTT. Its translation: CAWSVKGLTDTQYF.

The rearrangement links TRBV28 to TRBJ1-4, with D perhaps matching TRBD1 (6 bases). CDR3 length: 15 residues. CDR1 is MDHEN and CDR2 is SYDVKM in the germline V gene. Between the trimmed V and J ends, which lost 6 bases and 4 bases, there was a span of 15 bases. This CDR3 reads CASRTRQVNNEKLFF. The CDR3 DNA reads TGTGCCAGCAGAACCAGACAGGTTAATAATGAAAAACTGTTTTTT.

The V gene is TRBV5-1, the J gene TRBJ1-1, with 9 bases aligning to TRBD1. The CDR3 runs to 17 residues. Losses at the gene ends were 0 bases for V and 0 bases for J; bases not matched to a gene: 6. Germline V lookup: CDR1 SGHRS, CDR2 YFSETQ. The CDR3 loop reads CASSLEPGQGVNTEAFF. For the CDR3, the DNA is TGCGCCAGCAGCTTGGAGCCGGGACAGGGCGTGAACACTGAAGCTTTCTTT. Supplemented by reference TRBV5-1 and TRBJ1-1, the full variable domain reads KAGVTQTPRYLIKTRGQQVTLSCSPISGHRSVSWYQQTPGQGLQFLFEYFSETQRNKGNFPGRFSGRQFSNSRSEMNVSTLELGDSALYLCASSLEPGQGVNTEAFFGQGTRLTVV.

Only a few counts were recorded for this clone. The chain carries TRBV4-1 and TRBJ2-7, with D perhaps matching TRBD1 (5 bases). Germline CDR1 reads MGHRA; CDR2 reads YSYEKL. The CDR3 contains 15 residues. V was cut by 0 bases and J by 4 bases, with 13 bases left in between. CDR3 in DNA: TGCGCCAGCAGCCAAGACATCCAGGGCCGGTACGAGCAGTACTTC. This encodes CASSQDIQGRYEQYF.

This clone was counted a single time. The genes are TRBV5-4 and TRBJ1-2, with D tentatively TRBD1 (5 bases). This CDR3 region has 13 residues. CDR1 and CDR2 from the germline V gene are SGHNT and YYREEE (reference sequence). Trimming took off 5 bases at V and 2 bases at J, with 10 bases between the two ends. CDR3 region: CASSMDKNYGYTF. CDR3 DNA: TGTGCCAGCAGTATGGACAAGAACTATGGCTACACCTTC.

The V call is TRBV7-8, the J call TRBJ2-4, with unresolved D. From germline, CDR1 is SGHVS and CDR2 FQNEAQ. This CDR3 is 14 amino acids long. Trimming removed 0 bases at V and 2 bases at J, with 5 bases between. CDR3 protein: CASSLAGSKNIQYF. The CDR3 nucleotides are TGTGCCAGCAGCTTAGCCGGTTCCAAAAACATTCAGTACTTC.

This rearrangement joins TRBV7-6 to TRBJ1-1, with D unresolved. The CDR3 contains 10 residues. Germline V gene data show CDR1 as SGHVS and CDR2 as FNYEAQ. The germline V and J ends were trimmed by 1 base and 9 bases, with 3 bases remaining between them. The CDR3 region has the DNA TGTGCCAGCAGCTTAGATAAAGCTTTCTTT. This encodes CASSLDKAFF.

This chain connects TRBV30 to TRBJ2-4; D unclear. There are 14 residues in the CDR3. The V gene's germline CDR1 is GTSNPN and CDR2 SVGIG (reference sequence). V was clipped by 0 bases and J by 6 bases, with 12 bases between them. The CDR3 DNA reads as TGTGCCTGGAGTGTCGGAGCTCCTGGAAACATTCAGTACTTC. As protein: CAWSVGAPGNIQYF.

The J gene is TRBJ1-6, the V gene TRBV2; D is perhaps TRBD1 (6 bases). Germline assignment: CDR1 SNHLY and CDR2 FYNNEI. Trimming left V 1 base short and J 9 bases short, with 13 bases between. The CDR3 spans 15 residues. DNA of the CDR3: TGTGCCAGCAGTGAAGACAGGGTCGTTATTTCACCCCTCCACTTT. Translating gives CASSEDRVVISPLHF.

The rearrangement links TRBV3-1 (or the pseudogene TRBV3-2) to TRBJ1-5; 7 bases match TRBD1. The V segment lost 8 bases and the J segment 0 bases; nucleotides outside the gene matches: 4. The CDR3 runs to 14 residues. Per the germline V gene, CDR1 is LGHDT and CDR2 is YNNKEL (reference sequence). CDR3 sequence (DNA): TGTGCCAGCGCAGGGGGTTATAGCAATCAGCCCCAGCATTTT. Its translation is CASAGGYSNQPQHF.

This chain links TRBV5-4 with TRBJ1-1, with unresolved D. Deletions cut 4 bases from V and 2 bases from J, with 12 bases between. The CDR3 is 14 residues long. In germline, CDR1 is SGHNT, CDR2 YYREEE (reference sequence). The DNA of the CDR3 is TGTGCCAGCAGCCCCTCAAGAGGTAACACTGAAGCTTTCTTT. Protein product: CASSPSRGNTEAFF.

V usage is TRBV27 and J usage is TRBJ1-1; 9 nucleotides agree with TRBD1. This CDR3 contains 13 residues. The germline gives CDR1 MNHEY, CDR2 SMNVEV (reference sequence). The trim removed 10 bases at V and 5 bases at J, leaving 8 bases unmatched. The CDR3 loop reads CATWDRAKTEAFF. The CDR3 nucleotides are TGTGCCACCTGGGACAGGGCCAAGACTGAAGCTTTCTTT.

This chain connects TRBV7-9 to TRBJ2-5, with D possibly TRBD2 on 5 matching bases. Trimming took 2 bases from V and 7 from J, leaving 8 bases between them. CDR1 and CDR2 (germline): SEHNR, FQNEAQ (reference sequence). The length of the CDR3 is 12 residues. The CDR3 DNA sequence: TGTGCCAGCAGCTTAACCGAGGGGACCCAGTACTTC. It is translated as CASSLTEGTQYF.

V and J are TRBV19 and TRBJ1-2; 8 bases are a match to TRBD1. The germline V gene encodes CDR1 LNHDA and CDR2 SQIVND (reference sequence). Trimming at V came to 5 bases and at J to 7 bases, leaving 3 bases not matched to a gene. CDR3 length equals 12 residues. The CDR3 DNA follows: TGTGCCAGTAGTGGAGACAGGGGTGGCTACACCTTC. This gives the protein CASSGDRGGYTF.